The T cell receptor (beta chain) described here comes from a study of cytomegalovirus exposure and HLA in healthy donors. The wider study: Genotyping of hundreds of donors showed that about 84% belonged to the Caucasian-associated ancestry cluster. Points from the study as a whole: For TCR beta chains, V- and J-gene trimming was later linked to a missense DCLRE1C variant. Of the V segments, some could not be distinguished, including TRBV6-2 and TRBV6-3, and were excluded. A few chains tied to CMV proved CMV antigen-specific in vitro.

Use of 60 Vbeta and 13 Jbeta primers characterized the PCR. Assay used: immunoSEQ multiplex PCR; TCRdb lists only in-frame clones, some missing. The table shows about 150,000 clones, with around 78% occurring only once. On this clone itself: Its antigen is still unknown.

V lost 2 bases, J lost 8 bases, and 8 bases stayed unmatched. The CDR3 totals 15 residues. Looked up from germline, CDR1 is MNHEY and CDR2 is SVGAGI. This sequence originates from a woman between 18 and 29 years old in good health and CMV-seronegative. Sequencing input: PBMCs. The rearrangement uses TRBV6-5 and TRBJ1-5; 8 bases are shared with TRBD1. The CDR3 nucleotides are TGTGCCAGCAGTTACGGCAGGGGGCATAGTGAGCCCCAGCATTTT. It is translated as CASSYGRGHSEPQHF.